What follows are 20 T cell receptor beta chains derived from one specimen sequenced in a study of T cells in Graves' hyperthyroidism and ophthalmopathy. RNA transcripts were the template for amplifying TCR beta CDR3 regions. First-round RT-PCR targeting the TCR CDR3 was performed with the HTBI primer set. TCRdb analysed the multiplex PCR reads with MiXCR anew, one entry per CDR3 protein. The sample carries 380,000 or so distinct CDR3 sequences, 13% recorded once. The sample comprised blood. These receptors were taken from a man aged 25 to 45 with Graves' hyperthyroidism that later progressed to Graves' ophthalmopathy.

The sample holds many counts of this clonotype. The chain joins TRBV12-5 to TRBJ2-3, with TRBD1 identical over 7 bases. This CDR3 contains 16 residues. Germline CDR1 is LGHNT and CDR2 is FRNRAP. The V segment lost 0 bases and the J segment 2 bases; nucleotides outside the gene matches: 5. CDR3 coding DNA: TGTGCTAGTGGTTTGGTACTAGGACAGGCCACAGATACGCAGTATTTT. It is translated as CASGLVLGQATDTQYF.

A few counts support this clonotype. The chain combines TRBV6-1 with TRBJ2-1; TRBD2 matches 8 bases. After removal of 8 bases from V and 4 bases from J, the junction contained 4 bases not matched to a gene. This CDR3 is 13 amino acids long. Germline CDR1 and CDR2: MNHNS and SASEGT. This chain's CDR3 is CASRGGFYNEQFF. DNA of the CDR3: TGTGCCAGCCGCGGGGGGTTTTACAATGAGCAGTTCTTC.

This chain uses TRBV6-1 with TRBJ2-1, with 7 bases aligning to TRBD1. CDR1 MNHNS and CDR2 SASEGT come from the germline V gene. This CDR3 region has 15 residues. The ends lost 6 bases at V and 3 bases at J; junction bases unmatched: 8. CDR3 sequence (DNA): TGTGCCAGCAGCGGACAGGCATCCTACTACAATGAGCAGTTCTTC. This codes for CASSGQASYYNEQFF.

The CDR3 here is CASSLAGTHNTGELFF. CDR3 in DNA: TGTGCCAGCAGCTTGGCCGGGACACATAACACCGGGGAGCTGTTTTTT. The chain carries TRBV5-5 and TRBJ2-2, with a possible D match to TRBD1 (6 bases). V was pared by 0 bases and J by 2 bases, with 11 bases between. The CDR3 is 16 residues long. Germline V gives CDR1 SGHKS, CDR2 YYEKEE (reference sequence).

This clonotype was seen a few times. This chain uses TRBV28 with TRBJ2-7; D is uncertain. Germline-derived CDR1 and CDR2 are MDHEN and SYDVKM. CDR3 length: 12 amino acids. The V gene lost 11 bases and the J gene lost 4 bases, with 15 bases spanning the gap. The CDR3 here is CASGEVIYEQYF. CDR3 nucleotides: TGTGCCTCTGGTGAGGTTATTTACGAGCAGTACTTC.

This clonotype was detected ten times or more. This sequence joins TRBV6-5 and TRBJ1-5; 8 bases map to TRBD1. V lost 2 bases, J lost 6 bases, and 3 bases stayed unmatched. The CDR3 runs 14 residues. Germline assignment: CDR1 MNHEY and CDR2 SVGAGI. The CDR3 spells CASSYDRGGQPQHF. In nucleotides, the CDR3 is TGTGCCAGCAGTTACGACAGGGGCGGTCAGCCCCAGCATTTT.

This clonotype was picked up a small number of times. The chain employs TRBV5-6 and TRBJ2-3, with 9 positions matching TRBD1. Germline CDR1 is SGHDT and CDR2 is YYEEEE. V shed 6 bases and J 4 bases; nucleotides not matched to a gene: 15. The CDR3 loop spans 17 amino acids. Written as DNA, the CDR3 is TGTGCCAGCAACCTTCTCACCGGGACAGGGTTGGCAGATACGCAGTATTTT. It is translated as CASNLLTGTGLADTQYF.

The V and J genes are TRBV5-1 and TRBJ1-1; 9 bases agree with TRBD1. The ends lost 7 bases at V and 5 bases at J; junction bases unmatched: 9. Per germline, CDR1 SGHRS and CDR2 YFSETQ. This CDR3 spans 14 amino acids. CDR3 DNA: TGCGCCAGCGGCGAAACCGGACAGGGGACTGAAGCTTTCTTT. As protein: CASGETGQGTEAFF.

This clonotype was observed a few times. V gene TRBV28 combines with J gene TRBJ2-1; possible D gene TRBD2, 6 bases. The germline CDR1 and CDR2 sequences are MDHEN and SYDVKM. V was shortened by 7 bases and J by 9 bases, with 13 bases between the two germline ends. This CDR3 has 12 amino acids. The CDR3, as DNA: TGTGCCAGCAATCAACTAGCTGTTGAGCAGTTCTTC. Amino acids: CASNQLAVEQFF.

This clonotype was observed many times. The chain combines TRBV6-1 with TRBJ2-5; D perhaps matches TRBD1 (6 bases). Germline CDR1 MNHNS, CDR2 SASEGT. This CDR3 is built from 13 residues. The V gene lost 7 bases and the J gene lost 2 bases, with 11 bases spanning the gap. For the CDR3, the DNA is TGTGCCAGCAAAGTCACAGGGCAAGAGACCCAGTACTTC. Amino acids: CASKVTGQETQYF.

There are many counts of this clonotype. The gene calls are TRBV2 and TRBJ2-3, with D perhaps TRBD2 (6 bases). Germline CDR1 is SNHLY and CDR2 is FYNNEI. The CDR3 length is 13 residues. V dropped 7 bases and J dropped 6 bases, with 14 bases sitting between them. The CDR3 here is CASMEGPRDTQYF. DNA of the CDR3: TGTGCCAGCATGGAGGGGCCCCGGGATACGCAGTATTTT.

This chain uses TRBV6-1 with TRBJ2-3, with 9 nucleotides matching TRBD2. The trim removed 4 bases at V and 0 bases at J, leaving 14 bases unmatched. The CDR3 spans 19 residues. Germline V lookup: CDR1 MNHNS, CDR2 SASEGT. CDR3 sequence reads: CASSVIAGAKHSSTDTQYF. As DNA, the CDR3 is TGTGCCAGCAGTGTGATAGCGGGGGCCAAACACTCTAGCACAGATACGCAGTATTTT.

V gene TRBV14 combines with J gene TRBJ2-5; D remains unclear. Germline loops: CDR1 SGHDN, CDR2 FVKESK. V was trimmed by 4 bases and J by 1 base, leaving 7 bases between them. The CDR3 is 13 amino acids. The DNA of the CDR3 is TGTGCCAGCAGCCGCAACAGCCAAGAGACCCAGTACTTC. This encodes CASSRNSQETQYF.

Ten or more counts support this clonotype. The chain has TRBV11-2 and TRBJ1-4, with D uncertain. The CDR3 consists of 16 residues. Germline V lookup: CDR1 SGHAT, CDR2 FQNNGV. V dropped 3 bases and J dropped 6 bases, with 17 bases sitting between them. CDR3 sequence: CASSFHPGPGDEKLFF. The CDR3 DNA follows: TGTGCCAGCAGCTTCCATCCGGGCCCCGGGGATGAAAAACTGTTTTTT.

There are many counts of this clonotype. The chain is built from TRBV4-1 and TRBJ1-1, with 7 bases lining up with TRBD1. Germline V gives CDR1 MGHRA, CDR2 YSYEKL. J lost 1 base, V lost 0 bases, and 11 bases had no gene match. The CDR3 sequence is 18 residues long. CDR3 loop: CASSQDWVRTGPNTEAFF. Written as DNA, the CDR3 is TGCGCCAGCAGCCAAGATTGGGTTCGGACAGGACCGAACACTGAAGCTTTCTTT.

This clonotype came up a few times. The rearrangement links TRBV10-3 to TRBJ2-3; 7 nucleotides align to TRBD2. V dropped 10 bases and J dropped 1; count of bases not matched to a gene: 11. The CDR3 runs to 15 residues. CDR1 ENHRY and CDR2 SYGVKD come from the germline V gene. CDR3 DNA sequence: TGTGCCACCCGGGTTGAGCGGGGCGGCACAGATACGCAGTATTTT. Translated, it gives CATRVERGGTDTQYF.

The CDR3 sequence is CASSSLAGGAEQFF. Written as DNA, the CDR3 is TGTGCCAGCAGCTCACTAGCGGGGGGGGCTGAGCAGTTCTTC. This chain links TRBV7-9 with TRBJ2-1; 13 nucleotides align to TRBD2. The J segment lost 9 bases and the V segment lost 4 bases, leaving 3 bases of the junction unmatched. Germline V gene sequence: CDR1 SEHNR, CDR2 FQNEAQ (reference sequence). The CDR3 is 14 residues long.

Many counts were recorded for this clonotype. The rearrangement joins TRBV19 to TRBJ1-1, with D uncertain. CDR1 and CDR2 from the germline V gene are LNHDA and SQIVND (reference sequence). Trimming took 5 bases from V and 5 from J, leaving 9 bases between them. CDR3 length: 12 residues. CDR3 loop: CASSPGVTEAFF. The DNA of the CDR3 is TGTGCCAGTAGTCCCGGGGTGACTGAAGCTTTCTTT.

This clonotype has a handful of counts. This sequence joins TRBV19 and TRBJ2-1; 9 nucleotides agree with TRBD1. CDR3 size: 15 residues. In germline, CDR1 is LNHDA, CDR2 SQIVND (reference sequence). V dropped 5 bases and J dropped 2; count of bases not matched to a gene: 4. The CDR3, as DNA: TGTGCCAGTAGTCGGACAGGGGACACCTACAATGAGCAGTTCTTC. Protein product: CASSRTGDTYNEQFF.

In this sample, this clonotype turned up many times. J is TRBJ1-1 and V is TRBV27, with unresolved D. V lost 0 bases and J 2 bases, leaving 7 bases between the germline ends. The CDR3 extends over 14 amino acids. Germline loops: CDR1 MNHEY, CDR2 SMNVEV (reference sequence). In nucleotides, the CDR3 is TGTGCCAGCAGTTTATCGGCAGGCAACACTGAAGCTTTCTTT. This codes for CASSLSAGNTEAFF.